The 13 T cell receptor beta chains below all came from one sample that was sequenced in a study of blood T cell repertoires in COVID-19. Using immunoSEQ multiplex PCR, the repertoire was profiled, and TCRdb retains in-frame clones only, with some absent. The table shows about 86,000 clones, with around 80% occurring only once. The sample comprised peripheral blood. The receptors here all came from a woman at least 80 years old with active or convalescent COVID-19.

The genes are TRBV3-1 (or the pseudogene TRBV3-2) and TRBJ2-7; D remains unclear. Germline V gene data show CDR1 as LGHDT and CDR2 as YNNKEL (reference sequence). The germline V and J ends were trimmed by 1 base and 5 bases, with 15 bases remaining between them. The length of the CDR3 is 15 residues. The DNA for the CDR3 is TGTGCCAGCAGCCAAGGTGGATTCGACGCGGACGAGCAGTACTTC. Translation: CASSQGGFDADEQYF.

This sequence joins TRBV19 and TRBJ2-7; D perhaps matches TRBD2 (5 bases). The CDR3 runs 15 residues. Between the trimmed V and J ends, which lost 1 base and 1 base, there was a span of 11 bases. Germline CDR1 LNHDA, CDR2 SQIVND (reference sequence). CDR3 sequence: CASSIGLDFSYEQYF. The CDR3 region has the DNA TGTGCCAGTAGTATAGGGTTGGACTTTTCCTACGAGCAGTACTTC.

This chain links TRBV6-1 with TRBJ2-7; TRBD2 matches at 7 bases. This CDR3 has 16 residues. Per the germline V gene, CDR1 is MNHNS and CDR2 is SASEGT. V lost 4 bases to trimming and J lost 2 bases; unmatched junction nucleotides: 11. In nucleotides, the CDR3 is TGTGCCAGCAGTGGGGTTAGGCGGGGGACGACCTACGAGCAGTACTTC. This gives the protein CASSGVRRGTTYEQYF.

This chain joins TRBV14 and TRBJ2-7; 11 bases are a match to TRBD1. With V trimmed by 1 base and J by 6 bases, 2 bases remained unmatched. Germline V gene sequence: CDR1 SGHDN, CDR2 FVKESK. The CDR3 sequence is 14 residues long. The CDR3 sequence is CASSQAGTGGEQYF. In DNA form, the CDR3 reads TGTGCCAGCAGCCAAGCCGGGACAGGGGGCGAGCAGTACTTC.

The rearrangement joins TRBV5-1 to TRBJ2-1, with a weak D call TRBD2 (6 bases). The V end lost 0 bases, the J end lost 0 bases, and 10 bases lay between the germline ends. Germline V gene sequence: CDR1 SGHRS, CDR2 YFSETQ. The CDR3 totals 16 residues. CDR3 loop: CASSLVAGLSYNEQFF. The CDR3 coding sequence is TGCGCCAGCAGCTTGGTGGCGGGACTCTCCTACAATGAGCAGTTCTTC.

This clone came up a few times. The genes are TRBV28 and TRBJ2-7, with D possibly being TRBD1 (6 bases). This CDR3 comprises 15 residues. The germline V and J ends were trimmed by 8 bases and 3 bases, with 20 bases remaining between them. Germline V gene sequence: CDR1 MDHEN, CDR2 SYDVKM. The CDR3 here is CASSTSGQIIYEQYF. DNA of the CDR3: TGTGCCAGCTCCACCTCTGGACAGATTATCTACGAGCAGTACTTC.

This CDR3 is CASSLYQASYEQYF. The DNA for the CDR3 is TGCGCCAGCAGCTTGTATCAGGCCTCCTACGAGCAGTACTTC. This sequence joins TRBV5-1 and TRBJ2-7; D ambiguous. V dropped 1 base and J dropped 0 bases, with 8 bases sitting between them. The CDR3 covers 14 residues. The germline V gene encodes CDR1 SGHRS and CDR2 YFSETQ.

The genes are TRBV28 and TRBJ1-2; TRBD1 might be the D (6 bases). The V gene's germline CDR1 is MDHEN and CDR2 SYDVKM. CDR3 length equals 14 residues. Trimming stripped 3 bases from V and 2 bases from J, with 10 bases between. CDR3 sequence (DNA): TGTGCCAGCAGTTTGAATGGACAGAACTATGGCTACACCTTC. Amino acids: CASSLNGQNYGYTF.

The chain couples TRBV4-3 to TRBJ2-5, with TRBD2 matching 10 bases. Trimming cost V 1 base and J 3 bases; bases outside gene matches: 2. The CDR3 covers 15 residues. Germline assignment: CDR1 LGHNA and CDR2 YSLEER. CDR3 in amino acids: CASSQGTSGKETQYF. CDR3 DNA: TGCGCCAGCAGCCAAGGGACTAGCGGTAAAGAGACCCAGTACTTC.

This chain uses TRBV19 with TRBJ2-7, with 10 bases identical to TRBD1. Per germline, CDR1 LNHDA and CDR2 SQIVND (reference sequence). The CDR3 sequence is 16 residues long. V was clipped by 5 bases and J by 2 bases; unmatched bases: 9. CDR3 in amino acids: CASSARPGQGTYEQYF. As DNA, the CDR3 is TGTGCCAGTAGTGCCCGGCCGGGACAGGGGACCTACGAGCAGTACTTC.

The chain recombines TRBV9 with TRBJ2-7, with D perhaps matching TRBD2 (6 bases). The CDR3 covers 16 residues. Germline V gene data show CDR1 as SGDLS and CDR2 as YYNGEE. Deletions cut 0 bases from V and 3 bases from J, with 16 bases between. CDR3 bases: TGTGCCAGCAGCGTAGGAGGGGTAGCGGACGTCTACGAGCAGTACTTC. Translating gives CASSVGGVADVYEQYF.

This chain connects TRBV5-1 to TRBJ1-1, with TRBD1 as a possible D gene (5 bases). Germline CDR1 is SGHRS and CDR2 is YFSETQ. V lost 3 bases, J lost 10 bases, and 19 bases lay in between. The CDR3 consists of 14 residues. This CDR3 reads CASSSTRQPLRAFF. The CDR3 bases are TGCGCCAGCAGCTCCACCAGACAGCCTTTGAGAGCTTTCTTT. Using reference TRBV5-1 and TRBJ1-1 for the parts outside the CDR3, the full variable domain is KAGVTQTPRYLIKTRGQQVTLSCSPISGHRSVSWYQQTPGQGLQFLFEYFSETQRNKGNFPGRFSGRQFSNSRSEMNVSTLELGDSALYLCASSSTRQPLRAFFGQGTRLTVV.

The chain employs TRBV2 and TRBJ2-5, with 7 nucleotides matching TRBD1. The CDR3 runs 14 residues. Trimming at V came to 6 bases and at J to 1 base, leaving 5 bases not matched to a gene. Germline V gene lookup returns CDR1 SNHLY and CDR2 FYNNEI. The CDR3 is CASSSGTVQETQYF. CDR3 in DNA: TGTGCCAGCAGCTCCGGGACAGTCCAAGAGACCCAGTACTTC.